This TCR beta chain was retrieved from a study of cytomegalovirus exposure and HLA in healthy donors. Study information: About 180 million T cells yielded roughly 100 million unique TCR beta sequences, as an earlier analysis found.

V dropped 0 bases and J dropped 5; count of bases not matched to a gene: 10. This CDR3 region has 17 residues. Per the germline V gene, CDR1 is SGHRS and CDR2 is YFSETQ. On this clone: What it recognizes is unknown.

Study-level points and caveats: Immune exposure information available was restricted to CMV serostatus. Across donors, sequencing depth was assumed by presence/absence analyses to be roughly uniform. Later on, analysis showed that most CMV-associated TCR beta chains appeared to be HLA-restricted.

The PCR made use of 60 Vbeta and 13 Jbeta primers. Profiled with immunoSEQ multiplex PCR; TCRdb holds only in-frame clones, not every one. The sample has 200,000 to 250,000 clones; about 82% are singletons. Material: PBMCs. The chain uses TRBV5-1 and TRBJ2-5; 10 bases fit TRBD2. The sequence came from a man aged 25-45 years in good health and CMV-seronegative. DNA for the CDR3: TGCGCCAGCAGCTTGGGTGGTAGCGGGGGGCCCGAGGAGACCCAGTACTTC. Its translation: CASSLGGSGGPEETQYF.